The present T cell receptor (beta chain) was sequenced within a study of blood T cell repertoires in COVID-19. TCRdb's table, derived via immunoSEQ multiplex PCR, lists solely in-frame clones and lacks some. Here the sample spans 200,000 to 300,000 clones, roughly 84% being singletons. Trimming at V came to 1 base and at J to 1 base, leaving 9 bases not matched to a gene. Germline assignment: CDR1 SGHRS and CDR2 YFSETQ. The CDR3 loop spans 18 amino acids. The sequence derives from a woman in her thirties or forties who had recovered from COVID-19. Sequencing input: peripheral blood. The chain is built from TRBV5-1 and TRBJ2-3; 10 nucleotides align to TRBD2. CDR3 in amino acids: CASSLPSGGAYRTDTQYF. CDR3 nucleotides: TGCGCCAGCAGCTTGCCCAGCGGGGGGGCCTATCGCACAGATACGCAGTATTTT. Looking up the rest from reference TRBV5-1 and TRBJ2-3 gives the full variable domain: KAGVTQTPRYLIKTRGQQVTLSCSPISGHRSVSWYQQTPGQGLQFLFEYFSETQRNKGNFPGRFSGRQFSNSRSEMNVSTLELGDSALYLCASSLPSGGAYRTDTQYFGPGTRLTVL.